The rows below give T cell receptor beta chains drawn from one sample of a study of T cells after yellow fever vaccination. TCRdb reanalysed the 5' RACE reads using MiXCR and keeps one entry per CDR3 protein. The table lists 200,000 to 300,000 distinct CDR3 sequences, over 10% of them singletons. The specimen was CD4+ T cells sorted from PBMCs, collected 45 days after the yellow fever booster vaccination. These receptors were collected from a man aged 25-40 years who received the YFV17D yellow fever vaccine. The CDR3 runs from the conserved cysteine through the conserved F or W. The D gene is left open where the match is weak. Clone size is given for some rows only: seen once, a few or many times, or a class if the clone is expanded.

DNA: TGTGCCAGCAGTATTGTGGGAACAACGGGGTACAATGAGCAGTTCTTC
CDR3: CASSIVGTTGYNEQFF
V: TRBV12-3/TRBV12-4
J: TRBJ2-1
size: many
D: .

DNA: TGCGCCAGCAGCCAAGATCTTTCAGGGACAGGGGACAATCAGCCCCAGCATTTT
CDR3: CASSQDLSGTGDNQPQHF
V: TRBV4-3
J: TRBJ1-5
size: .
D: TRBD1

DNA: TGCGCCAGCAGCCGAAGTGTGGGAATCTCCTACGAGCAGTACTTC
CDR3: CASSRSVGISYEQYF
V: TRBV4-3
J: TRBJ2-7
size: .
D: .

DNA: TGTGCCAGCAGTGGCGGGAGGGCCCCTAGAAATGAGCAGTTCTTC
CDR3: CASSGGRAPRNEQFF
V: TRBV6-4
J: TRBJ2-1
size: .
D: TRBD2

DNA: TGTGCCAGCAGTGTTAGCGGAGTGGGCACAGATACGCAGTATTTT
CDR3: CASSVSGVGTDTQYF
V: TRBV12-3/TRBV12-4
J: TRBJ2-3
size: .
D: .

DNA: TGTGCCAGCAGCTTAGGGGCGGCAGGGAGCTGGCAGCCCCAGCATTTT
CDR3: CASSLGAAGSWQPQHF
V: TRBV7-9
J: TRBJ1-5
size: .
D: .

DNA: TGTGCCAGCCGCTCGCGGGACTCCTTCAACAATGAGCAGTTCTTC
CDR3: CASRSRDSFNNEQFF
V: TRBV12-3/TRBV12-4
J: TRBJ2-1
size: .
D: .

DNA: TGCGCCAGCAGCTTAGCAGGGAACAGCAATCAGCCCCAGCATTTT
CDR3: CASSLAGNSNQPQHF
V: TRBV5-1
J: TRBJ1-5
size: many
D: .

DNA: TGTGCCAGCAGTTTAAACGGCTACGAGCAGTACTTC
CDR3: CASSLNGYEQYF
V: TRBV6-2/TRBV6-3
J: TRBJ2-7
size: few
D: .

DNA: TGCAGCGTCAGGACAGGGTCCGACCAGTACTTC
CDR3: CSVRTGSDQYF
V: TRBV29-1
J: TRBJ2-7
size: many
D: TRBD1

DNA: TGTGCCAGCAGCCAACCGGGGCGAGAGCAGTACTTC
CDR3: CASSQPGREQYF
V: TRBV7-6
J: TRBJ2-7
size: few
D: .

DNA: TGTGCCAGCTCACGTGCCATGGTGGGTGAGCTCGAGCAGTACTTC
CDR3: CASSRAMVGELEQYF
V: TRBV18
J: TRBJ2-7
size: many
D: .

DNA: TGTGCCAGCAGCTTAGGTTCGGGGGGAGCTGAGTACGAGCAGTACTTC
CDR3: CASSLGSGGAEYEQYF
V: TRBV7-2
J: TRBJ2-7
size: few
D: TRBD2

DNA: TGTGCCAGCAGCGGCCCCTTGGGAGAGACCCAGTACTTC
CDR3: CASSGPLGETQYF
V: TRBV21-1
J: TRBJ2-5
size: few
D: .

DNA: TGTGCCAGCAGTTTTGGTGCGTGGAATGAGCAGTTCTTC
CDR3: CASSFGAWNEQFF
V: TRBV12-3/TRBV12-4
J: TRBJ2-1
size: .
D: .

DNA: TGCAGTGCTAAGCTAGCGGGAGGGCCGGGTGAGCAGTTCTTC
CDR3: CSAKLAGGPGEQFF
V: TRBV20-1
J: TRBJ2-1
size: few
D: TRBD2

DNA: TGTGCCAGCAGCTCACGGACTCAGGGGGCCTACGAGCAGTACTTC
CDR3: CASSSRTQGAYEQYF
V: TRBV7-6
J: TRBJ2-7
size: few
D: TRBD1

DNA: TGTGCCAGCAGGGGGTTGGGCAGCCCTAATTCACCCCTCCACTTT
CDR3: CASRGLGSPNSPLHF
V: TRBV27
J: TRBJ1-6
size: few
D: .

DNA: TGTGCCTGCAGTTTAGAGACTAGGAGGGAGTCCCGATCCTACGAGCAGTACTTC
CDR3: CACSLETRRESRSYEQYF
V: TRBV2
J: TRBJ2-7
size: .
D: .

DNA: TGTGCCAGTCACCAGCCGTATAGCAATCAGCCCCAGCATTTT
CDR3: CASHQPYSNQPQHF
V: TRBV6-1
J: TRBJ1-5
size: many
D: .

DNA: TGTGCCAGCAGCGGACGCACTGAAGCTTTCTTT
CDR3: CASSGRTEAFF
V: TRBV3-1
J: TRBJ1-1
size: few
D: .

DNA: TGCGCCAGCAGCCAAGAGGATCGGGGGTTCGGGGCCAACGTCCTGACTTTC
CDR3: CASSQEDRGFGANVLTF
V: TRBV4-3
J: TRBJ2-6
size: few
D: .

DNA: TGCAGTGCTAGTAGGGCGGGGACCTTCAATGAGCAGTTCTTC
CDR3: CSASRAGTFNEQFF
V: TRBV20-1
J: TRBJ2-1
size: .
D: .

DNA: TGTGCCAGCAGTTACAGCGGGGGGAGCTCCTACGAGCAGTACTTC
CDR3: CASSYSGGSSYEQYF
V: TRBV6-5
J: TRBJ2-7
size: .
D: TRBD2

DNA: TGTGCCAGCAGCCCGATTACTAGCGGGACCTACAATGAGCAGTTCTTC
CDR3: CASSPITSGTYNEQFF
V: TRBV3-1
J: TRBJ2-1
size: few
D: TRBD2

DNA: TGCAGTGCCAAGACGCCATCGATCTACGAGCAGTACTTC
CDR3: CSAKTPSIYEQYF
V: TRBV20-1
J: TRBJ2-7
size: .
D: .

DNA: TGCAGCGTTCAAACTAGCGGGGCCACAGATACGCAGTATTTT
CDR3: CSVQTSGATDTQYF
V: TRBV29-1
J: TRBJ2-3
size: .
D: TRBD2

DNA: TGTGCCAGTAGTACGACTAGTAGGGAGACCCAGTACTTC
CDR3: CASSTTSRETQYF
V: TRBV19
J: TRBJ2-5
size: .
D: .

DNA: TGTGCCAGCAGTGCAGGAGGGACTCGTTCCTACGAGCAGTACTTC
CDR3: CASSAGGTRSYEQYF
V: TRBV12-3/TRBV12-4
J: TRBJ2-7
size: .
D: .

DNA: TGTGCCAGCAGCCGTCCGGGGTCAGACATTCAGTACTTC
CDR3: CASSRPGSDIQYF
V: TRBV11-3
J: TRBJ2-4
size: .
D: .

DNA: TGTGCCAGCGCACTCAACAGGGGGGTTTGTCAGCCCCAGCATTTT
CDR3: CASALNRGVCQPQHF
V: TRBV5-8
J: TRBJ1-5
size: .
D: TRBD1

DNA: TGCAGTCTAGTTCCCCCGCCCCGGGATACGCAGTATTTT
CDR3: CSLVPPPRDTQYF
V: TRBV20-1
J: TRBJ2-3
size: .
D: .